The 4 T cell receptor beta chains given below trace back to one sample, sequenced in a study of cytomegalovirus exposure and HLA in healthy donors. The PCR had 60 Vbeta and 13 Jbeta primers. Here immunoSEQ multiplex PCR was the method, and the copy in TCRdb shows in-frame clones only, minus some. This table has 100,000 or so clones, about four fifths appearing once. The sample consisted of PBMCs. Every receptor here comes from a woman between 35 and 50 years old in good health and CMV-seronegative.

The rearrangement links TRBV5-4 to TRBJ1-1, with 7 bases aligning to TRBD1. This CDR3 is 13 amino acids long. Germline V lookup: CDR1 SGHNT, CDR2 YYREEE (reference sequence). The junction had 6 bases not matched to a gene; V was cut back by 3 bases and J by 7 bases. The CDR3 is CASSSRDRNEAFF. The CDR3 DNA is TGTGCCAGCAGCTCCCGGGACAGAAATGAAGCTTTCTTT.

CDR3 in DNA: TGCAGCGTTGCCCGAGAGGGCACAACTAATGAAAAACTGTTTTTT. This encodes CSVAREGTTNEKLFF. V and J are TRBV29-1 and TRBJ1-4; D not certain. This CDR3 has 15 residues. Trimming cost V 4 bases and J 0 bases, with 12 bases left between them. The germline gives CDR1 SQVTM, CDR2 ANQGSEA.

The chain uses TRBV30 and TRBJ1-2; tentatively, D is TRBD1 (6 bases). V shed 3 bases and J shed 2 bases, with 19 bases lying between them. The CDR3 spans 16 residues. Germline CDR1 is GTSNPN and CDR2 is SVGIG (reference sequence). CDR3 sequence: CAWSPPLQGKNYGYTF. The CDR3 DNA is TGTGCCTGGAGCCCTCCATTACAGGGAAAGAACTATGGCTACACCTTC.

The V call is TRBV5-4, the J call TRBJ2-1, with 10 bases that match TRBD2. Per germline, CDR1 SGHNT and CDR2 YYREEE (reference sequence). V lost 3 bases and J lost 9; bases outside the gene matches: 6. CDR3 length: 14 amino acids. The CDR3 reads CASSSGTSVGEQFF. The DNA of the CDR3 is TGTGCCAGCAGCTCTGGGACTAGCGTTGGTGAGCAGTTCTTC.